The 11 T cell receptor beta chains listed next were all sequenced from one sample in a study of shared clonotypes between healthy human individuals. Profiled with immunoSEQ multiplex PCR; TCRdb holds only in-frame clones, not every one. Of more than 2,000,000 clones in the sample, 80% to 95% were seen once. Sequencing was carried out using naive CD4+ T cells from PBMCs. Subset of the sample: CD45RA+ positively selected. The source is a man aged 18 to 35 in good health. Some clones in this sample may be carry-over from other donors' samples.

The chain uses TRBV6-5 and TRBJ1-6; possibly TRBD1 for D (6 bases). CDR3 length: 12 residues. Germline V gene lookup returns CDR1 MNHEY and CDR2 SVGAGI. V shed 5 bases and J shed 8 bases, with 7 bases lying between them. Here the CDR3 reads CASSDRYSPLHF. CDR3 nucleotides: TGTGCCAGCAGTGACAGGTATTCACCCCTCCACTTT.

This chain links TRBV28 with TRBJ2-1; TRBD1 matches at 10 bases. Unmatched junction bases numbered 13, after V lost 6 bases and J lost 5 bases. The CDR3 runs 17 residues. Germline CDR1 and CDR2: MDHEN and SYDVKM. In DNA form, the CDR3 reads TGTGCCAGCAGCCGAAACCCCGGGACAGGGGACCACAATGAGCAGTTCTTC. Residues: CASSRNPGTGDHNEQFF.

This clone was picked up one time. The chain couples TRBV5-1 to TRBJ2-1; no definite D call. V gave up 0 bases and J gave up 4 bases, with 8 bases separating them. The CDR3 is made up of 14 amino acids. Germline lookup yields CDR1 SGHRS and CDR2 YFSETQ. This chain's CDR3 is CASSLVGFYNEQFF. Written as DNA, the CDR3 is TGCGCCAGCAGCTTGGTTGGGTTTTACAATGAGCAGTTCTTC.

The gene calls are TRBV7-3 and TRBJ2-1; D ambiguous. The CDR3 extends over 15 amino acids. Trimming shortened V by 4 bases and J by 2 bases, and 12 bases separated the two germline ends. Germline values: CDR1 SGHTA, CDR2 FQGTGA. The CDR3 region is CASSSKLGPYNEQFF. The CDR3, as DNA: TGTGCCAGCAGCTCCAAGCTGGGCCCCTACAATGAGCAGTTCTTC.

The chain uses TRBV5-1 and TRBJ1-1; perhaps TRBD1 as D (6 bases). CDR3 length: 16 residues. Germline CDR1 and CDR2: SGHRS and YFSETQ. V lost 2 bases and J lost 2, with 16 bases in between. This CDR3 is CASSFGPGQPNTEAFF. The CDR3 DNA is TGCGCCAGCAGCTTTGGTCCCGGACAGCCCAACACTGAAGCTTTCTTT.

This clone was observed a single time. The rearrangement uses TRBV28 and TRBJ2-5; TRBD1 matches at 8 bases. V shed 4 bases, J shed 5 bases, and the junction held 9 bases outside the gene matches. The CDR3 runs to 15 residues. Germline V lookup: CDR1 MDHEN, CDR2 SYDVKM. The CDR3 DNA reads as TGTGCCAGCAGTTCCCAGGGGGCGCTAGGGGAGACCCAGTACTTC. Protein: CASSSQGALGETQYF.

CDR3 DNA: TGTGCCAGCAGTTACTCAGGGGGGGGCAGGACTGAAGCTTTCTTT. This encodes CASSYSGGGRTEAFF. The chain couples TRBV6-5 to TRBJ1-1; possible D gene TRBD1, 6 bases. The CDR3 runs to 15 residues. Germline values: CDR1 MNHEY, CDR2 SVGAGI. V was cut by 0 bases and J by 5 bases, with 13 bases left in between.

This clone showed up just a few times. CDR3 nucleotide sequence: TGTGCCTGGAGTGTACTCAGGGCAGAAGCTTTCTTT. Protein product: CAWSVLRAEAFF. The chain combines TRBV30 with TRBJ1-1; weak D call: TRBD1 (5 bases). Germline CDR1 GTSNPN, CDR2 SVGIG (reference sequence). CDR3 size: 12 residues. Between the trimmed V and J ends, which lost 0 bases and 8 bases, there was a span of 10 bases.

The chain joins TRBV5-4 to TRBJ1-1; unclear D gene. This CDR3 contains 13 residues. Trimming cost V 3 bases and J 6 bases, with 12 bases left between them. Germline lookup yields CDR1 SGHNT and CDR2 YYREEE (reference sequence). CDR3 DNA sequence: TGTGCCAGCAGCTCCGCCCTATTCTCTGAAGCTTTCTTT. Translating it yields CASSSALFSEAFF.

The chain has TRBV4-1 and TRBJ2-2; D is unresolved. This CDR3 is built from 15 residues. The V end lost 1 base, the J end lost 7 bases, and 13 bases lay between the germline ends. CDR1 and CDR2 from the germline V gene are MGHRA and YSYEKL. In DNA form, the CDR3 reads TGCGCCAGCAGCCAAGGTGGCACTAAGGTCGGGGAGCTGTTTTTT. Translation gives CASSQGGTKVGELFF.

This sequence joins TRBV18 and TRBJ2-2; either TRBD1 or TRBD2 may supply D (5 bases each). CDR1 is KGHSH, CDR2 LQKENI, per germline. V lost 6 bases and J lost 0, with 11 bases in between. The length of the CDR3 is 15 residues. The CDR3 sequence: CASSSGTANTGELFF. The CDR3 DNA sequence: TGTGCCAGCTCCTCCGGGACGGCGAACACCGGGGAGCTGTTTTTT.